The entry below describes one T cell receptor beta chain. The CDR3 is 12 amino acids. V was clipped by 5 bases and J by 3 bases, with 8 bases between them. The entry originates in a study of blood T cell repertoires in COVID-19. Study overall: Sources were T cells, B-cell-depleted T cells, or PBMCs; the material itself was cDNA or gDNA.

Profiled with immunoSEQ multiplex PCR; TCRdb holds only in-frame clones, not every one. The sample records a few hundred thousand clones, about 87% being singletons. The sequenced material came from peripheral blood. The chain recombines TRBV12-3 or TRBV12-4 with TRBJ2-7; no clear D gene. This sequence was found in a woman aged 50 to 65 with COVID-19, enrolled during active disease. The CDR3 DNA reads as TGTGCCAGCAGTGCCCTATTCTACGAGCAGTACTTC. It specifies CASSALFYEQYF.